A selection of T cell receptor beta chains follows, all from one sample in a study of T cells in Graves' hyperthyroidism and ophthalmopathy. TCRdb passed the multiplex PCR reads through MiXCR, listing each CDR3 protein once. The sample holds about 590,000 distinct CDR3 sequences, approximately 15% seen once. The sample taken for sequencing was blood. The receptors come from a woman under 30 with Graves' ophthalmopathy. CDR3s include the opening cysteine and the closing phenylalanine or tryptophan. The D gene is left open where the match is weak. Not all rows give a size; the values are once, few, many and, for expanded clones, a class.

length	V	J	D	size	CDR3	DNA
14	TRBV28	TRBJ2-4	TRBD1	many	CASSPDRAQNIQYF	TGTGCCAGCAGTCCCGACAGGGCCCAAAACATTCAGTACTTC
19	TRBV24-1	TRBJ2-1	.	many	CATSDSSSYTGVSYNEQFF	TGTGCCACCAGTGATTCCTCCTCCTACACGGGAGTCTCCTACAATGAGCAGTTCTTC
17	TRBV12-3/TRBV12-4	TRBJ2-6	.	few	CATHRNIPSSGANVLTF	TGTGCCACCCACCGCAACATACCCTCCTCTGGGGCCAACGTCCTGACTTTC
16	TRBV12-3/TRBV12-4	TRBJ2-3	TRBD2	many	CASRPTSGGTTDTQYF	TGTGCCAGCAGACCGACTAGCGGGGGGACTACAGATACGCAGTATTTT
15	TRBV7-2	TRBJ1-5	TRBD1	many	CASSLADRGYQPQHF	TGTGCCAGCAGCTTAGCGGACAGGGGATATCAGCCCCAGCATTTT
14	TRBV7-9	TRBJ1-1	.	many	CASSLSQPNTEAFF	TGTGCCAGCAGCTTAAGTCAGCCAAACACTGAAGCTTTCTTT
15	TRBV4-1	TRBJ2-1	.	.	CASSLPDQDYNEQFF	TGCGCCAGCAGCCTCCCGGACCAGGATTACAATGAGCAGTTCTTC
18	TRBV27	TRBJ2-1	TRBD2	many	CASSFGLAGDVSYNEQFF	TGTGCCAGCAGTTTCGGACTAGCGGGAGATGTCTCCTACAATGAGCAGTTCTTC
16	TRBV5-6	TRBJ2-7	TRBD1	few	CASSIGQVRLSYEQYF	TGTGCCAGCAGCATCGGACAGGTCCGCCTCTCCTACGAGCAGTACTTC
15	TRBV5-6	TRBJ1-2	TRBD1	.	CATSPGGGASYGYTF	TGTGCCACGTCACCAGGGGGGGGCGCGAGCTATGGCTACACCTTC
12	TRBV29-1	TRBJ2-5	.	many	CSAWRGQETQYF	TGCAGCGCCTGGAGGGGTCAAGAGACCCAGTACTTC
14	TRBV19	TRBJ1-1	TRBD1	.	CASSTYGTGYEAFF	TGTGCCAGTAGTACCTACGGGACAGGCTATGAAGCTTTCTTT
16	TRBV15	TRBJ2-5	TRBD1	.	CATSSFKTGGNETQYF	TGTGCCACCAGCAGTTTTAAGACAGGGGGCAACGAGACCCAGTACTTC
12	TRBV30	TRBJ2-1	.	many	CAWTPGGGEQFF	TGTGCCTGGACCCCTGGGGGAGGTGAGCAGTTCTTC
19	TRBV13	TRBJ1-2	TRBD1	few	CASSLDQDRGTLGRYGYTF	TGTGCCAGCAGCTTAGATCAGGACAGGGGAACCCTGGGGCGCTATGGCTACACCTTC
15	TRBV11-2	TRBJ1-5	.	many	CASSENSGDHQPQHF	TGTGCCAGCAGCGAAAATAGCGGGGACCATCAGCCCCAGCATTTT
14	TRBV7-2	TRBJ2-1	.	many	CASSRGGAYNEQFF	TGTGCCAGCAGTAGAGGGGGGGCCTACAATGAGCAGTTCTTC
16	TRBV2	TRBJ1-5	.	many	CASSETRGESNQPQHF	TGTGCCAGCAGTGAAACTCGAGGTGAGAGCAATCAGCCCCAGCATTTT
15	TRBV19	TRBJ2-7	TRBD2	.	CASSWRAGDKYEQYF	TGTGCCAGTAGTTGGCGAGCGGGGGACAAATACGAGCAGTACTTC